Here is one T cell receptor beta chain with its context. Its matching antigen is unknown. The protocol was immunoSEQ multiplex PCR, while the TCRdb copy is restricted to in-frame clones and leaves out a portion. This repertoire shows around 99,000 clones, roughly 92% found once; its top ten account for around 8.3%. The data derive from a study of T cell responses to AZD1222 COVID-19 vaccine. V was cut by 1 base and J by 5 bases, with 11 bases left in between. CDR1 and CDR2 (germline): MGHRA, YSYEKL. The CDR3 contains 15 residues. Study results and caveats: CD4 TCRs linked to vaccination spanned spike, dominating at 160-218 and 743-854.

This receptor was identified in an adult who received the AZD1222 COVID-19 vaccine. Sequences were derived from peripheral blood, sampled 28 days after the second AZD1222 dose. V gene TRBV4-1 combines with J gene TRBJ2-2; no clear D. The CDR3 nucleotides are TGCGCCAGCAGCCAAGGGACCGGCGGTACCGGGGAGCTGTTTTTT. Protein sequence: CASSQGTGGTGELFF.